A single sample gave rise to the 2 T cell receptor beta chains below, sequenced in a study of shared clonotypes between healthy human individuals. The method was immunoSEQ multiplex PCR; TCRdb's version includes in-frame clones alone and lacks a portion of them. The table shows about 2.3 million clones, with 85% to 95% occurring only once. Sample: naive CD4+ T cells from PBMCs. The sample's subset: CD45RA+ positively selected. The receptors were gathered from a man younger than 35 in good health. Some clones in this sample may be carry-over from other donors' samples.

The V and J genes are TRBV7-2 and TRBJ1-1; no reliable D call. V was pared by 0 bases and J by 4 bases, with 9 bases between. From germline, CDR1 is SGHTA and CDR2 FQGNSA. This CDR3 region has 14 residues. The CDR3 region is CASSLALMVTEAFF. The DNA for the CDR3 is TGTGCCAGCAGCTTAGCGTTGATGGTCACTGAAGCTTTCTTT.

The CDR3: CSADIGTDTQYF. The CDR3 DNA reads TGCAGCGCGGACATTGGCACAGATACGCAGTATTTT. V usage is TRBV29-1 and J usage is TRBJ2-3; D possibly corresponds to TRBD1 (5 bases). The CDR3 spans 12 residues. The V gene lost 7 bases and the J gene lost 1 base, with 9 bases spanning the gap. The germline V gene encodes CDR1 SQVTM and CDR2 ANQGSEA.